This paragraph covers one T cell receptor (beta chain) sequence. What it binds is not known. Germline CDR1 and CDR2: MNHNS and SASEGT. Trimming shortened V by 7 bases and J by 7 bases, and 13 bases separated the two germline ends. The length of the CDR3 is 13 residues. This record belongs to a study of blood T cells in healthy people across ages. Study overall: About one barcoded beta molecule per two T cells was the capture yield of template switching. Study results and caveats: Underestimates were what the diversity estimates from one million T cells were considered to be.

Using a J-beta primer mix together with a sample-barcoded 5' primer, a second PCR was run for roughly 6 to 11 cycles. One entry per CDR3 protein, called by TCRdb with MiXCR from the 5' RACE reads. The sample consists of 800,000 to 1,300,000 distinct CDR3 sequences, 20% to 25% of them appearing once. The same data also went into a second study, on T cells of mothers and their children. As that report states: In the second PCR, M1S primer introduced barcodes and 2-4 random bases. Overlap ran slightly, non-significantly higher for related than unrelated mother-child pairs.

Specimen: blood. The sequence came from a girl aged 2-15 years in good health. The chain joins TRBV6-1 to TRBJ1-4; D is undetermined. CDR3 in amino acids: CASTPWVGEKLFF. CDR3 in DNA: TGTGCCAGCACCCCTTGGGTTGGTGAAAAACTGTTTTTT.